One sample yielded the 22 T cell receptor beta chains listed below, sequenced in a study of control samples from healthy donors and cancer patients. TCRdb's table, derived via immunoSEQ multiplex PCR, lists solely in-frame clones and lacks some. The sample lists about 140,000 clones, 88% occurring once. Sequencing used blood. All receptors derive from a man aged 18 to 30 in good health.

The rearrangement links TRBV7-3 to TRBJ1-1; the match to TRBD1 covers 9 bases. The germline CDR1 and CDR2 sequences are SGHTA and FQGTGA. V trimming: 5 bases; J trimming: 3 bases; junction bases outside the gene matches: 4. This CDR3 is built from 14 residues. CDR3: CASSRTGEDTEAFF. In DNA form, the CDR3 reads TGTGCCAGCAGCCGGACAGGGGAGGACACTGAAGCTTTCTTT.

The CDR3 nucleotides are TGTGCCACCAGTGATCCCGAGACAGGAACCACAGATACGCAGTATTTT. It codes for CATSDPETGTTDTQYF. This chain uses TRBV24-1 with TRBJ2-3, with D perhaps matching TRBD1 (6 bases). V lost 3 bases and J lost 2, with 14 bases in between. The CDR3 extends over 16 amino acids. The germline V gene encodes CDR1 KGHDR and CDR2 SFDVKD.

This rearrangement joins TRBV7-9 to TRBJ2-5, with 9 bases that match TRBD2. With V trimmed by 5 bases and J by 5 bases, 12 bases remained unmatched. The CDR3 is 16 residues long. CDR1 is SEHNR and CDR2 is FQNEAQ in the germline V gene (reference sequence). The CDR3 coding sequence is TGTGCCAGCAGCCCCCAACCTAGCGGGGTCGGGGAGACCCAGTACTTC. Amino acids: CASSPQPSGVGETQYF.

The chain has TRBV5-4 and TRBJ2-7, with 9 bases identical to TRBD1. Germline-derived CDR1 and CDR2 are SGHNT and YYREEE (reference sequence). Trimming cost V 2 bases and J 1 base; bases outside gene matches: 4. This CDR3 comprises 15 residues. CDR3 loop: CASSFRDRVSYEQYF. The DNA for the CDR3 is TGTGCCAGCAGCTTTAGGGACAGGGTATCCTACGAGCAGTACTTC.

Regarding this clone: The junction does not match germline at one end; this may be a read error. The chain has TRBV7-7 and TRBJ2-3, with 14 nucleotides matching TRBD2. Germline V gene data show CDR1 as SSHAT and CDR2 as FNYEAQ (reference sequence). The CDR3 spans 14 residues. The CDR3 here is CASSLTLTSGGVYF. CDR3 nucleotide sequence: TGTGCTAGCAGCTTAACCTTGACTAGCGGGGGGGTATATTTT.

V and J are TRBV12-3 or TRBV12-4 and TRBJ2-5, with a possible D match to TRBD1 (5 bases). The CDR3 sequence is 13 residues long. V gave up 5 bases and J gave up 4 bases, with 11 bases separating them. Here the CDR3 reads CASSPGPGETQYF. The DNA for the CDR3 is TGTGCCAGCAGTCCAGGGCCTGGAGAGACCCAGTACTTC.

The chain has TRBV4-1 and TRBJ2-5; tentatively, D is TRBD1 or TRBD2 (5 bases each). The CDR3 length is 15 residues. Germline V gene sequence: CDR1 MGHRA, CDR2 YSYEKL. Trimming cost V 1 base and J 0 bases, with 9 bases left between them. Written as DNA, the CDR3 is TGCGCCAGCAGCCAAGGATGGGGGAACCAAGAGACCCAGTACTTC. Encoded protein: CASSQGWGNQETQYF.

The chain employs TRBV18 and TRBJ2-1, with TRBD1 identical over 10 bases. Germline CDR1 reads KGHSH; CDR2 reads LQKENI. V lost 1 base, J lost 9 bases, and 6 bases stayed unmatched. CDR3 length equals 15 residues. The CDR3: CASSPLGTGASEQFF. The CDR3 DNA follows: TGTGCCAGCTCACCACTAGGGACAGGGGCTAGTGAGCAGTTCTTC.

This chain's CDR3 is CASSEALLAREYEQYF. Written as DNA, the CDR3 is TGTGCCAGCAGTGAAGCGCTTTTGGCCAGGGAGTACGAGCAGTACTTC. The V gene is TRBV6-1, the J gene TRBJ2-7; either TRBD1 or TRBD2 may fit D (5 bases each). CDR1 and CDR2 (germline): MNHNS, SASEGT. V lost 0 bases, J lost 4 bases, and 16 bases lay in between. The CDR3 spans 16 residues.

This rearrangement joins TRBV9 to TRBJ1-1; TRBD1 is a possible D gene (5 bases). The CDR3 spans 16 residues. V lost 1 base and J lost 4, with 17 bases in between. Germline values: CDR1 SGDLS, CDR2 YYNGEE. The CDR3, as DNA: TGTGCCAGCAGCGTATTGTCCCAGGGTCTGGGCACTGAAGCTTTCTTT. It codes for CASSVLSQGLGTEAFF.

Here the CDR3 reads CASSLAASGELNEQFF. CDR3 nucleotides: TGTGCCAGCAGCCTGGCTGCTAGCGGGGAGCTTAATGAGCAGTTCTTC. V and J are TRBV7-2 and TRBJ2-1; 9 bases align to TRBD2. There are 16 residues in the CDR3. V lost 5 bases and J lost 7; bases outside the gene matches: 12. Germline CDR1 reads SGHTA; CDR2 reads FQGNSA.

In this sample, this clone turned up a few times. CDR3 in DNA: TGTGCCAGCAGCCAAACTAGACCCTCTGGGGCCAACGTCCTGACTTTC. Its translation: CASSQTRPSGANVLTF. The chain carries TRBV9 and TRBJ2-6, with a weak D call TRBD2 (5 bases). Germline-derived CDR1 and CDR2 are SGDLS and YYNGEE. Trimming cost V 4 bases and J 0 bases, with 11 bases left between them. The CDR3 consists of 16 residues.

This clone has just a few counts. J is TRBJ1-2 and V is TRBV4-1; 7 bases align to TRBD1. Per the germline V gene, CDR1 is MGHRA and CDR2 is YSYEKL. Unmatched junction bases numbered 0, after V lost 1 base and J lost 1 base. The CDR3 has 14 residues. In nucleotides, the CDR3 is TGCGCCAGCAGCCAAGGGGACAGTAACTATGGCTACACCTTC. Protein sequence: CASSQGDSNYGYTF.

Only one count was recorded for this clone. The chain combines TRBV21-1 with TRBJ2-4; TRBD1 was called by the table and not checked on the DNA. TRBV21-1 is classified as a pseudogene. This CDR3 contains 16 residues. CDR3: CASSIRQERAKNIQYF. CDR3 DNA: TGTGCCAGCAGCATACGACAGGAGAGGGCCAAAAACATTCAGTACTTC.

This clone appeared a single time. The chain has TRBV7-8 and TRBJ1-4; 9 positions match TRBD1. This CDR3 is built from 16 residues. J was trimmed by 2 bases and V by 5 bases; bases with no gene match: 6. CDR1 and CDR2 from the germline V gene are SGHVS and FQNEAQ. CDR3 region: CASSTRTGVTNEKLFF. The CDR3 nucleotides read TGTGCCAGCAGCACCCGGACAGGGGTGACTAATGAAAAACTGTTTTTT. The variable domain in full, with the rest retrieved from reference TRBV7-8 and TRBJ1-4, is GAGVSQSPRYKVAKRGQDVALRCDPISGHVSLFWYQQALGQGPEFLTYFQNEAQLDKSGLPSDRFFAERPEGSVSTLKIQRTQQEDSAVYLCASSTRTGVTNEKLFFGSGTQLSVL.

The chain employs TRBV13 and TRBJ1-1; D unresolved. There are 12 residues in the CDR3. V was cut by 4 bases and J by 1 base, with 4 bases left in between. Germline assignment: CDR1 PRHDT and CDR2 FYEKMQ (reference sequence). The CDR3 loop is CASSSRNTEAFF. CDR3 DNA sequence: TGTGCCAGCAGCTCCCGGAACACTGAAGCTTTCTTT.

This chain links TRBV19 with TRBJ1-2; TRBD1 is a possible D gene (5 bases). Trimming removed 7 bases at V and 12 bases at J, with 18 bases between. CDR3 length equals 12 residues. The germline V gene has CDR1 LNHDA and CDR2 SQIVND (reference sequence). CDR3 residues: CASTGTSRADTF. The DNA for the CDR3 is TGTGCCAGTACGGGGACCAGTAGGGCTGACACCTTC.

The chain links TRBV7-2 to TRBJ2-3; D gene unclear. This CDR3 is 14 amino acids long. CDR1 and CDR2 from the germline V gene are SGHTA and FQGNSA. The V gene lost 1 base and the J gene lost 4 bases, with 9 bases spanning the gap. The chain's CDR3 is CASSLVLGADTQYF. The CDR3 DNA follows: TGTGCCAGCAGCTTAGTCTTGGGCGCAGATACGCAGTATTTT.

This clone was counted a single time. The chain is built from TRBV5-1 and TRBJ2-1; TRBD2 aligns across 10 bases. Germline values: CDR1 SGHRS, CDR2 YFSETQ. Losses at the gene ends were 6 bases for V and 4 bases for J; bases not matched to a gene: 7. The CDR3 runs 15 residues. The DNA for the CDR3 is TGCGCCAGCAACGAGGGACTAGCGCTTTACAATGAGCAGTTCTTC. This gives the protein CASNEGLALYNEQFF. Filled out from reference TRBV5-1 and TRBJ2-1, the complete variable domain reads KAGVTQTPRYLIKTRGQQVTLSCSPISGHRSVSWYQQTPGQGLQFLFEYFSETQRNKGNFPGRFSGRQFSNSRSEMNVSTLELGDSALYLCASNEGLALYNEQFFGPGTRLTVL.

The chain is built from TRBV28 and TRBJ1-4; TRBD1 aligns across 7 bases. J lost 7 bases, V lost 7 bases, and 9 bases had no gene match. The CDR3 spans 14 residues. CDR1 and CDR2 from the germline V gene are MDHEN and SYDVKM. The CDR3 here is CASNSGGYGEKLFF. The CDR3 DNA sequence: TGTGCCAGCAACTCAGGGGGGTACGGTGAAAAACTGTTTTTT.

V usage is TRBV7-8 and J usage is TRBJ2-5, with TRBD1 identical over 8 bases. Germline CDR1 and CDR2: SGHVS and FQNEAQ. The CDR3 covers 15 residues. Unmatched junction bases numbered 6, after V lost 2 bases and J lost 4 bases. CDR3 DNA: TGTGCCAGCAGCTTACGGACAGGGAGAGGAGAGACCCAGTACTTC. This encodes CASSLRTGRGETQYF.

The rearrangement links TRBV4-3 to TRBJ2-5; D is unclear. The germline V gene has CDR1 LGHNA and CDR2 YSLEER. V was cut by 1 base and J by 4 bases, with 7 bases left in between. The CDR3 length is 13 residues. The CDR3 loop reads CASSQGLGETQYF. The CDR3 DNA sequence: TGCGCCAGCAGCCAAGGTCTCGGAGAGACCCAGTACTTC.